The 13 T cell receptor beta chains presented below share a single source sample, sequenced in a study of T cell clones after liver transplantation. Alloreactive TCRbeta sequences came from sequencing proliferating CFSE-low cells in the MLR. The data were produced by immunoSEQ multiplex PCR, yet TCRdb's version contains in-frame clones alone and is incomplete. The sample records approximately 2,100 clones, around 22% being singletons. Their antigen targets remain unknown. The source material was CD8+ T cells from cultured PBMCs. The receptor source for this set is a human patient who received a liver transplant. Some T cells could come from the graft donor.

The chain joins TRBV6-1 to TRBJ2-3, with D unresolved. Trimming left V 6 bases short and J 0 bases short, with 13 bases between. Germline V gives CDR1 MNHNS, CDR2 SASEGT. This CDR3 contains 15 residues. The CDR3 DNA reads TGTGCCAGCAGGGATTTGAGGTACAGCACAGATACGCAGTATTTT. It yields the protein CASRDLRYSTDTQYF.

Notes on this clone: The junction and the germline gene differ at one end; a read error may be behind it. The V and J genes are TRBV30 and TRBJ2-5; a possible D gene is TRBD2 (6 bases). This CDR3 is built from 11 residues. The germline V gene encodes CDR1 GTSNPN and CDR2 SVGIG (reference sequence). CDR3 protein: CAWRGGGTLYF. The CDR3 DNA follows: TGTGCCTGGAGGGGTGGGGGGACCCTGTACTTC.

This clone has just a few counts. This rearrangement joins TRBV7-9 to TRBJ2-7; 10 positions agree with TRBD1. Germline CDR1 is SEHNR and CDR2 is FQNEAQ (reference sequence). This CDR3 has 14 amino acids. J was trimmed by 2 bases and V by 5 bases; bases with no gene match: 3. The CDR3: CASSPGQGAYEQYF. CDR3 bases: TGTGCCAGCAGCCCCGGACAGGGGGCCTACGAGCAGTACTTC.

This clone was counted a few times. The gene calls are TRBV6-8 and TRBJ2-3; D ambiguous. V gave up 4 bases and J gave up 2 bases, with 16 bases separating them. Germline-derived CDR1 and CDR2 are MNHGY and SAAAGT. CDR3 length: 16 residues. The CDR3: CASSLGRQSTTDTQYF. CDR3 coding DNA: TGTGCCAGCAGTTTGGGCAGACAAAGCACCACAGATACGCAGTATTTT.

CDR3: CASSPRLDNEQFF. The CDR3 nucleotides read TGTGCCAGCAGCCCCCGGCTGGACAATGAGCAGTTCTTC. The V call is TRBV7-9, the J call TRBJ2-1, with no clear D. CDR3 length: 13 amino acids. Trimming left V 5 bases short and J 5 bases short, with 10 bases between. Germline V lookup: CDR1 SEHNR, CDR2 FQNEAQ (reference sequence).

The chain combines TRBV15 with TRBJ2-7, with 11 bases matching TRBD2. CDR3 length: 15 amino acids. Per the germline V gene, CDR1 is LNHNV and CDR2 is YYDKDF (reference sequence). J gave up 4 bases and V 3 bases, and 5 bases lay outside the gene matches. CDR3 in amino acids: CATSSRLAGKYEQYF. DNA of the CDR3: TGTGCCACCAGCAGCCGACTAGCGGGAAAGTACGAGCAGTACTTC.

The J gene is TRBJ1-1, the V gene TRBV7-6; D is uncertain. CDR3 length: 15 residues. Germline-derived CDR1 and CDR2 are SGHVS and FNYEAQ. V lost 1 base and J lost 0, with 9 bases in between. CDR3 protein: CASSLENYMNTEAFF. In DNA, the CDR3 is TGTGCCAGCAGCTTAGAGAACTACATGAACACTGAAGCTTTCTTT.

In its sample, this clone is medium-sized. The V and J genes are TRBV28 and TRBJ2-5; no reliable D call. Germline V gene data show CDR1 as MDHEN and CDR2 as SYDVKM. The CDR3 loop spans 13 amino acids. The germline V and J ends were trimmed by 7 bases and 5 bases, with 14 bases remaining between them. CDR3 residues: CASNGGMRETQYF. The DNA of the CDR3 is TGTGCCAGCAACGGCGGAATGAGGGAGACCCAGTACTTC.

As regards this clone: An end of the junction does not agree with germline; a read error may underlie this. The J gene is TRBJ1-2, the V gene TRBV5-4, with TRBD1 matching 7 bases. The CDR3 loop spans 14 amino acids. The germline CDR1 and CDR2 sequences are SGHNT and YYREEE (reference sequence). The CDR3 region is CASSQDLQGYGYTF. For the CDR3, the DNA is TGCGCCAGCAGCCAAGATCTACAGGGGTATGGCTACACCTTC. The full variable domain, rest sourced from reference TRBV5-4 and TRBJ1-2, is ETGVTQSPTHLIKTRGQQVTLRCSSQSGHNTVSWYQQALGQGPQFIFQYYREEENGRGNFPPRFSGLQFPNYSSELNVNALELDDSALYLCASSQDLQGYGYTFGSGTRLTVV.

This clone appeared a few times. The rearrangement links TRBV25-1 to TRBJ1-1; 7 bases agree with TRBD1. The CDR3 contains 13 residues. CDR1 and CDR2 from the germline V gene are MGHDK and SYGVNS. The ends lost 6 bases at V and 5 bases at J; junction bases unmatched: 6. The CDR3 DNA sequence: TGTGCCAGCAGCCCCAGGGGGTATACTGAAGCTTTCTTT. Residues: CASSPRGYTEAFF.

As to this clone: One base separates it from a far larger clone, so it is likely a read error. V usage is TRBV7-2 and J usage is TRBJ2-7; D gene uncertain. CDR1 and CDR2 from the germline V gene are SGHTA and FQGNSA. Trimming took off 8 bases at V and 2 bases at J, with 4 bases between the two ends. This CDR3 comprises 10 residues. This chain's CDR3 is CASGAYEQYF. In nucleotides, the CDR3 is TGTGCCAGCGGCGCCTACGAGCAGTACTTC.

By share, this clone ranks as large. CDR3 region: CASSLAGAAYEQYF. For the CDR3, the DNA is TGTGCCAGCAGCTTAGCGGGGGCGGCCTACGAGCAGTACTTC. The chain recombines TRBV7-9 with TRBJ2-7, with D perhaps TRBD1 (6 bases). Trimming removed 0 bases at V and 2 bases at J, with 8 bases between. The CDR3 is 14 residues long. The germline V gene has CDR1 SEHNR and CDR2 FQNEAQ (reference sequence).

This clone is medium-sized. The genes are TRBV19 and TRBJ2-7, with 10 bases matching TRBD2. Trimming cost V 6 bases and J 1 base; bases outside gene matches: 6. The germline CDR1 and CDR2 sequences are LNHDA and SQIVND (reference sequence). The CDR3 consists of 15 residues. CDR3 in amino acids: CASSPSSGSSYEQYF. The CDR3 nucleotides read TGTGCCAGTAGCCCATCTAGCGGGAGTTCCTACGAGCAGTACTTC.